Listed below are T cell receptor beta chains from one sample, sequenced in a study of blood T cell repertoires in COVID-19. TCRdb's copy holds only in-frame clones and misses some; the assay was immunoSEQ multiplex PCR. The repertoire holds roughly 200,000 clones, with about nine tenths as singletons. Sample: PBMCs or T cells enriched from blood (not recorded which). The source of these receptors is a woman in her twenties or thirties who had recovered from COVID-19. Both conserved end residues are trimmed from each CDR3. Not all rows give a size; the values are once, few, many and, for expanded clones, a class.

J,size,V,CDR3
TRBJ2-3,-,TRBV12-5,ASGLVRDTLGADTQY
TRBJ1-3,few,TRBV7-9,ASSRNRDSGNTIY
TRBJ1-2,-,TRBV28,ASSSERGDRDGYT
TRBJ1-5,-,TRBV27,ASRRTGYSNQPQH
TRBJ1-3,-,TRBV18,ASSPQGDSGNTIY
TRBJ2-3,-,TRBV12-3/TRBV12-4,ASSLAGDTQY
TRBJ2-3,once,TRBV3-1/TRBV3-2,ASSHAGGLTDTQY
TRBJ1-2,-,TRBV5-1,ASSLMPRGTANYGYT
TRBJ1-3,once,TRBV18,ASSPPSGRDTIY
TRBJ2-5,-,TRBV29-1,SVEGTGAQETQY
TRBJ2-5,many,TRBV20-1,SGTVQETQY
TRBJ2-1,-,TRBV12-3/TRBV12-4,ASSSDSHNEQF
TRBJ1-6,-,TRBV4-2,ASSHDTYLSPLH
TRBJ1-2,once,TRBV5-1,ASSLGRGANYGYT
TRBJ2-4,-,TRBV3-1/TRBV3-2,ASSQVGRGTNIQY
TRBJ1-2,-,TRBV9,ASSAPGQRTPAYT
TRBJ1-1,once,TRBV27,ASSVSGPSTEAF
TRBJ1-5,-,TRBV4-3,ASSPKRDQPQH
TRBJ1-1,-,TRBV7-9,ASSHNTEAF
TRBJ2-2,-,TRBV4-3,ASSQDRGDNTGELF
TRBJ1-5,-,TRBV18,ASSPQQTSNQPQH
TRBJ1-5,once,TRBV19,ASSIVPGSNQPQH
TRBJ1-1,few,TRBV11-2,ASSPAGGSEAF
TRBJ2-7,-,TRBV6-5,ASSQTRGYEQY
TRBJ2-2,-,TRBV6-5,ASSYSGDTGELF
TRBJ1-1,-,TRBV19,ASSYSPNTEAF
TRBJ2-5,-,TRBV6-1,ASSETGLIETQY
TRBJ2-3,-,TRBV6-4,ASSDSGSPTDTQY
TRBJ2-1,-,TRBV28,ASSPSRWAKQF
TRBJ1-4,-,TRBV19,ASSQGYEKLF
TRBJ1-5,-,TRBV28,ASSLVRQGGSGNQPQH
TRBJ2-4,-,TRBV7-8,ASSLGRGLRDIQY